This TCR beta chain was sequenced during a study of blood T cell repertoires in COVID-19 (dated by TCRdb to 2020 to 2021). For the wider study: The collaborator samples originated in the United States, Italy and Spain and spanned the acute and convalescent phases of COVID-19. The repertoires were made available in a free public database intended to serve as a resource for research on the immune response to SARS-CoV-2. Subjects who had been exposed to COVID-19, were actively infected with it, or had recovered from it provided the deeply sampled blood TCRbeta repertoires that made up the dataset. The samples were drawn from the first 160 participants of the ongoing ImmuneRACE study and from 1,254 subjects provided by 6 global collaborators. The sample metadata nearly always contained a de-identified subject ID, COVID-19 status, age in years and sex. The prospective study material was composed of cDNA or gDNA derived from T cells, B-cell-depleted T cells, or PBMCs. Where HLA class I and class II types were available, the types were taken from metadata supplied by the sample provider, not from assay-based typing.

For this chain, trimming is 5 bases at the V end and 0 bases at the J end, and the number of junction bases without a gene match is 13. The cysteine opens and the phenylalanine closes a CDR3 of 18 amino acids. Kept here is only the CDR3 DNA, which spans 54 bases and is read in frame from base 1. Via the germline V gene, CDR1 is SGHVS and CDR2 FNYEAQ. TCRbeta CDR3 regions were amplified from genomic DNA by means of the immunoSEQ Assay, a bias-controlled multiplex PCR. Regarding the original processing steps: The number of nucleated cells in each sample was estimated from the amplification of reference gene primers within the assay. To quantify the absolute abundance of each unique TCRbeta CDR3 rearrangement, sequence reads were collapsed and filtered. For each sample, productive Simpson clonality was calculated as the square root of Simpson's diversity index across productive rearrangements. TCRdb obtained this table from immuneACCESS and retained in-frame rearrangements with V and J assigned. These tables miss some clones; where compared with another copy, unresolved V genes account for less than half of the shortfall, and the remainder is unexplained. V, J and clone size are taken as reported in that table, and D and trimming were inferred from the DNA itself. For this sample there are 200,000 to 250,000 clones; around nine tenths appear just once. The top ten clonotypes cover over 1.5% of the sample.

Findings and caveats that apply to the study as a whole: The quantity of clinical and demographic metadata differed by source and by participant and was supplied without curation.

Comment on this clone: Its antigen target is currently unknown. Base qualities are not provided; no much larger clone lies one nucleotide away.

Participants in the prospective study were enrolled through a virtual design, were aged about 18 to 90 years, and lived in about two dozen United States geographic areas. To assign participants to cohorts, the prospective study relied on clinical history that participants themselves reported in a screening survey and a study questionnaire. For ImmuneRACE Cohort 3, a participant was defined as recovered based on two consecutive negative NP/OP PCR tests, clearance by a healthcare professional, or resolution of symptoms. Each participant in the prospective study had whole blood, serum and a nasopharyngeal or oropharyngeal swab collected by mobile phlebotomists. Prospective study participants could optionally give additional blood draws and questionnaires over a 2-month period. Before DNA extraction, blood samples from the prospective study were shipped at room temperature or frozen.

The specimen sequenced was PBMCs or T cells enriched from blood (not recorded which). This sequence originates from a woman aged 18-30 years who had recovered from COVID-19. In this chain, TRBV7-6 is recombined with TRBJ1-5; 7 bases in between match TRBD1. The CDR3 is CASSQSSGTVYSNQPQHF. The sequenced DNA: TGTGCCAGCAGCCAATCCTCCGGGACAGTCTATAGCAATCAGCCCCAGCATTTT.